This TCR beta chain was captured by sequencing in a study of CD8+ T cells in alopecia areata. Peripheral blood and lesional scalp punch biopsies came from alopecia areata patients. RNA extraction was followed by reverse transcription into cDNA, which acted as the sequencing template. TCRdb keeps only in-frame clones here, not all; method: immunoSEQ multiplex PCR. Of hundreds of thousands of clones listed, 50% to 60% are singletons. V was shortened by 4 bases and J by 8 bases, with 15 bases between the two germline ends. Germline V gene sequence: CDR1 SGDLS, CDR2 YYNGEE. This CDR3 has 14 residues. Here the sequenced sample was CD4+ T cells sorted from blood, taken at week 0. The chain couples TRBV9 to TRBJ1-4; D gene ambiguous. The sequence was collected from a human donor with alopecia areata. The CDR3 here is CASSPRRSPEKLFF. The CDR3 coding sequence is TGTGCCAGCAGCCCGCGAAGGAGTCCGGAAAAACTGTTTTTT.